The entry that follows covers one TCR beta chain sequence. Its antigen is unidentified. The source of the sample is a study of T cells after yellow fever vaccination. The study, taken as a whole, reports: It was a small share of clonotypes that appeared in both CD4 and CD8 compartments. Clones from primary vaccination mostly reappeared after the booster (around 96% CD4, approximately 88% CD8). Weaker overall was a secondary response that nonetheless peaked faster, on day 5 versus 15. Abundant clonotypes (contaminants from the bulk population) could be present in FACS-sorted repertoires.

One entry per CDR3 protein results from TCRdb running MiXCR on the 5' RACE reads. This sample has about 630,000 distinct CDR3 sequences, with 10% to 15% found just once. Germline lookup yields CDR1 DFQATT and CDR2 SNEGSKA (reference sequence). There are 15 residues in the CDR3. V lost 0 bases, J lost 5 bases, and 15 bases lay in between. This specimen was PBMCs, taken on the day of the yellow fever booster vaccination. This TCR derives from a young man who received the YFV17D yellow fever vaccine. This chain connects TRBV20-1 to TRBJ2-3; no clear D gene. This chain's CDR3 is CSARDLGVLGDTQYF. The CDR3 region has the DNA TGCAGTGCTAGAGATCTAGGCGTTCTAGGAGATACGCAGTATTTT.